The rows below give T cell receptor beta chains drawn from one sample of a study of cytomegalovirus exposure and HLA in healthy donors. Assay used: immunoSEQ multiplex PCR; TCRdb lists only in-frame clones, some missing. The specimen's table records tens of thousands of clones. Sequencing was carried out using PBMCs. These receptors all come from a female donor in good health and CMV-seronegative. Both conserved end residues are part of each CDR3. The order of the fields is J gene, V gene, CDR3 length, D gene, CDR3 protein, CDR3 DNA. A D gene is named only where the DNA matches it firmly.

TRBJ2-1,TRBV12-5,16,TRBD2,CASGLVSGGPANEQFF,TGTGCTAGTGGTTTGGTATCGGGGGGGCCAGCTAATGAGCAGTTCTTC
TRBJ2-1,TRBV12-5,16,-,CASGRGLQALDNEQFF,TGTGCTAGTGGTCGGGGGTTACAAGCGCTAGACAATGAGCAGTTCTTC
TRBJ1-4,TRBV9,16,-,CASSAPAVATNEKLFF,TGTGCCAGCAGCGCCCCCGCAGTTGCAACTAATGAAAAACTGTTTTTT
TRBJ1-6,TRBV5-4,15,TRBD1,CASRAGTGKSSPLHF,TGTGCCAGCAGGGCGGGGACAGGGAAAAGCTCACCCCTCCACTTT
TRBJ2-7,TRBV6-1,13,TRBD1,CASRTGERYEQYF,TGTGCCAGCAGAACAGGGGAGCGCTACGAGCAGTACTTC
TRBJ2-3,TRBV9,14,-,CASSVEGGTDTQYF,TGTGCCAGCAGCGTAGAGGGGGGCACAGATACGCAGTATTTT
TRBJ1-2,TRBV5-4,14,TRBD1,CASSGGQGNYGYTF,TGTGCCAGCAGCGGGGGACAGGGGAACTATGGCTACACCTTC
TRBJ2-7,TRBV6-1,15,TRBD2,CASSVQLADSYEQYF,TGTGCCAGCAGTGTACAACTAGCGGATTCCTACGAGCAGTACTTC
TRBJ1-1,TRBV7-2,13,TRBD1,CASSSDRHTEAFF,TGTGCCAGCAGCTCGGACAGGCACACTGAAGCTTTCTTT
TRBJ2-1,TRBV6-5,15,-,CASSPLGSSYNEQFF,TGTGCCAGCAGTCCATTAGGGAGCTCCTACAATGAGCAGTTCTTC
TRBJ2-1,TRBV6-1,15,TRBD2,CASSPLLAGASEQFF,TGTGCCAGCAGTCCCTTACTAGCGGGGGCGAGTGAGCAGTTCTTC
TRBJ2-1,TRBV7-6,12,-,CASSLGTGEQFF,TGTGCCAGCAGCCTAGGGACTGGCGAGCAGTTCTTC
TRBJ2-2,TRBV2,15,TRBD1,CASSSVWTGSGELFF,TGTGCCAGCAGTTCCGTCTGGACAGGGTCTGGGGAGCTGTTTTTT
TRBJ2-2,TRBV4-1,17,TRBD2,CASSQGRGGSNTGELFF,TGCGCCAGCAGCCAAGGTCGCGGGGGATCGAACACCGGGGAGCTGTTTTTT
TRBJ2-5,TRBV29-1,13,-,CSVRQGMGETQYF,TGCAGCGTTAGGCAGGGTATGGGGGAGACCCAGTACTTC
TRBJ2-5,TRBV5-1,15,TRBD1,CASSFGTGPQETQYF,TGCGCCAGCAGCTTCGGGACAGGGCCACAAGAGACCCAGTACTTC
TRBJ2-7,TRBV11-3,18,TRBD2,CASSLDLTSGASSYEQYF,TGTGCCAGCAGCTTAGATCTAACTAGCGGGGCCAGCTCCTACGAGCAGTACTTC
TRBJ1-1,TRBV15,16,TRBD1,CATSRFTGTGQTEAFF,TGTGCCACCAGCAGGTTCACGGGGACAGGGCAGACTGAAGCTTTCTTT
TRBJ2-7,TRBV2,14,TRBD1,CASTGGQGTYEQYF,TGTGCCAGCACCGGAGGACAGGGTACTTACGAGCAGTACTTC
TRBJ2-5,TRBV4-1,15,-,CASSQDRGSGETQYF,TGCGCCAGCAGCCAAGATCGGGGGTCAGGGGAGACCCAGTACTTC
TRBJ1-3,TRBV5-1,18,TRBD1,CASSLGQGKFGTGNTIYF,TGCGCCAGCAGCTTGGGACAGGGTAAATTCGGCACTGGAAACACCATATATTTT
TRBJ2-4,TRBV30,14,TRBD2,CAWTSGRPKNIQYF,TGTGCCTGGACTAGCGGGAGGCCCAAAAACATTCAGTACTTC
TRBJ2-2,TRBV10-3,13,TRBD2,CAIRGGSTGELFF,TGTGCCATCAGGGGAGGGAGTACCGGGGAGCTGTTTTTT
TRBJ1-3,TRBV6-5,15,-,CASSSAPGRGNTIYF,TGTGCCAGCAGTTCAGCCCCAGGCCGAGGAAACACCATATATTTT
TRBJ2-7,TRBV7-2,13,-,CASSSTPSYEQYF,TGTGCCAGCAGCTCTACCCCCTCCTACGAGCAGTACTTC
TRBJ1-1,TRBV18,16,-,CASSPTPQGPGAEAFF,TGTGCCAGCTCACCAACCCCGCAGGGGCCCGGCGCTGAAGCTTTCTTT
TRBJ2-1,TRBV19,15,TRBD2,CASRIVAGGDNEQFF,TGTGCCAGTAGGATCGTGGCGGGGGGGGACAATGAGCAGTTCTTC
TRBJ1-5,TRBV4-1,16,TRBD1,CASSQARTGHNRAQHF,TGCGCCAGCAGCCAAGCGAGGACAGGCCATAATCGGGCCCAGCATTTT
TRBJ2-5,TRBV19,14,-,CASSTRAQVGTQYF,TGTGCCAGTAGTACCCGTGCCCAAGTCGGGACCCAGTACTTC
TRBJ1-2,TRBV7-2,13,TRBD1,CASSLGQGYGYTF,TGTGCCAGCAGCCTGGGACAGGGCTATGGCTACACCTTC
TRBJ2-6,TRBV5-1,16,TRBD1,CASSWDSQPGANVLTF,TGCGCCAGCAGCTGGGACAGTCAACCTGGGGCCAACGTCCTGACTTTC
TRBJ2-1,TRBV14,13,TRBD2,CASQTSGSHEQFF,TGTGCCAGTCAGACTAGCGGGTCTCATGAGCAGTTCTTC
TRBJ2-3,TRBV4-2,20,TRBD2,CASSQEEIGPRGVNTDTQYF,TGTGCCAGCAGCCAAGAAGAGATAGGGCCGCGGGGGGTTAACACAGATACGCAGTATTTT
TRBJ1-1,TRBV20-1,11,-,CSARDYTEAFF,TGCAGTGCTAGAGACTATACTGAAGCTTTCTTT
TRBJ1-1,TRBV25-1,14,-,CASSEFGKNTEAFF,TGTGCCAGCAGTGAATTCGGGAAGAACACTGAAGCTTTCTTT
TRBJ2-7,TRBV11-3,14,-,CASSFDKSSYEQYF,TGTGCCAGCAGCTTCGACAAAAGCTCCTACGAGCAGTACTTC
TRBJ1-5,TRBV6-1,13,-,CASSVGGDQPQHF,TGTGCCAGCAGTGTAGGGGGGGATCAGCCCCAGCATTTT
TRBJ2-1,TRBV7-3,14,TRBD2,CASSLASGRSEQFF,TGTGCCAGCAGCTTAGCCAGCGGGAGGAGTGAGCAGTTCTTC
TRBJ2-7,TRBV13,18,TRBD2,CASSSAGTSRPVNYEQYF,TGTGCCAGCAGCTCCGCCGGGACTAGCCGCCCTGTCAACTACGAGCAGTACTTC
TRBJ2-1,TRBV19,14,TRBD2,CASKDGGAGNEQFF,TGTGCCAGTAAGGACGGGGGGGCGGGGAATGAGCAGTTCTTC
TRBJ1-1,TRBV5-1,16,-,CASSSRGAGPGTEAFF,TGCGCCAGCAGCTCCCGGGGGGCAGGGCCGGGCACTGAAGCTTTCTTT
TRBJ2-3,TRBV6-1,15,TRBD2,CASRPGRERTDTQYF,TGTGCCAGCAGGCCAGGGCGGGAGAGGACAGATACGCAGTATTTT
TRBJ1-1,TRBV5-5,13,TRBD1,CASSQWTGGRAFF,TGTGCCAGCAGTCAATGGACAGGGGGCAGAGCTTTCTTT
TRBJ2-3,TRBV6-4,16,TRBD2,CASSDSRSGDIDTQYF,TGTGCCAGCAGTGACTCCAGAAGCGGGGATATAGATACGCAGTATTTT
TRBJ1-1,TRBV4-2,16,TRBD1,CASSQDGDRAWAEAFF,TGTGCCAGCAGCCAAGACGGGGACAGGGCTTGGGCTGAAGCTTTCTTT
TRBJ1-5,TRBV30,17,TRBD1,CAWSVSRGAYSNQPQHF,TGTGCCTGGAGTGTAAGCAGGGGGGCATATAGCAATCAGCCCCAGCATTTT
TRBJ2-7,TRBV7-3,13,TRBD1,CASSQGASYEQYF,TGTGCCAGCAGCCAGGGGGCGTCCTACGAGCAGTACTTC
TRBJ1-2,TRBV7-6,15,-,CASSLGDQGYYGYTF,TGTGCCAGCAGCTTAGGAGATCAGGGTTACTATGGCTACACCTTC
TRBJ2-3,TRBV6-1,15,TRBD1,CASTLGTGRLDTQYF,TGTGCCAGCACCCTCGGGACAGGGAGATTGGATACGCAGTATTTT
TRBJ2-7,TRBV15,14,-,CATSRGRETYEQYF,TGTGCCACCAGCAGGGGCCGGGAGACGTACGAGCAGTACTTC
TRBJ1-3,TRBV11-3,15,-,CASSHGALSGNTIYF,TGTGCCAGCAGCCATGGAGCGCTCTCTGGAAACACCATATATTTT
TRBJ1-1,TRBV6-6,14,-,CASSSGVGRTEAFF,TGTGCCAGCAGTTCGGGGGTAGGGCGGACTGAAGCTTTCTTT
TRBJ1-4,TRBV7-9,15,-,CASSLGERGGEKLFF,TGTGCCAGCAGCTTAGGCGAACGAGGAGGGGAAAAACTGTTTTTT
TRBJ1-2,TRBV9,12,TRBD1,CASSAQGGGYTF,TGTGCCAGCAGCGCACAGGGGGGTGGCTACACCTTC
TRBJ1-2,TRBV30,14,-,CAWSRPQGNYGYTF,TGTGCCTGGAGTAGACCCCAGGGGAACTATGGCTACACCTTC